This note documents a single T cell receptor (beta chain) sequence. Method: immunoSEQ multiplex PCR; TCRdb's copy keeps in-frame clones and lacks some. Reported are some 180,000 clones; the ten largest clones contain roughly 2.2%. The data belong to a study of control samples from healthy donors and cancer patients. Trimming stripped 6 bases from V and 2 bases from J, with 17 bases between. This CDR3 region has 16 residues. Germline V lookup: CDR1 MDHEN, CDR2 SYDVKM. The TCR was taken from a woman under 40 in good health. The chain is built from TRBV28 and TRBJ2-1; maybe TRBD2 (5 bases). The sequencing sample was made of blood. CDR3 DNA: TGTGCCAGCAGCCCCCGGCGGGCAGGAACCTACAATGAGCAGTTCTTC. Translating it yields CASSPRRAGTYNEQFF.